The source of this T cell receptor beta chain is a study of blood T cells in healthy people across ages. Per sample, at least 6 micrograms of total RNA were extracted. Deletions cut 7 bases from V and 3 bases from J, with 12 bases between. This CDR3 is built from 13 residues. Alongside a J-beta primer mix, a sample-barcoded 5' primer served in a second PCR lasting roughly 7 to 11 cycles. Each cDNA molecule was tagged by a template-switch adaptor that had 12 random nucleotides. MiXCR, run by TCRdb on the 5' RACE reads, gives a single entry per CDR3 protein. The sample carries 650,000 to 800,000 distinct CDR3 sequences, approximately 48% recorded once. This clonotype has more than one count but fewer than ten.

This sequence joins TRBV12-3 or TRBV12-4 and TRBJ1-1; a weak D match, TRBD1 (5 bases). Sample: blood. The TCR was taken from a man aged 55-75 years in good health. Written as DNA, the CDR3 is TGTGCCAGCAAACGGGGACGGTACACTGAAGCTTTCTTT. Translation gives CASKRGRYTEAFF.